This passage covers 17 T cell receptor beta chains from one sample sequenced in a study of OX40 agonist ivuxolimab in advanced cancers. TCRdb keeps only in-frame clones here, not all; method: immunoSEQ multiplex PCR. The sample records about 69,000 clones, around 90% being singletons. Sequencing was performed on CD4+ or CD8+ T cells sorted from blood, taken in a trial of the OX40 agonist ivuxolimab. These receptors were taken from an adult with an advanced solid tumor such as melanoma, head and neck, liver or kidney cancer.

V is TRBV5-4 and J is TRBJ2-7; 9 bases are a match to TRBD2. Losses at the gene ends were 0 bases for V and 4 bases for J; bases not matched to a gene: 2. CDR3 length: 14 residues. Germline V gene sequence: CDR1 SGHNT, CDR2 YYREEE (reference sequence). The CDR3 loop reads CASSLETSGYEQYF. As DNA, the CDR3 is TGTGCCAGCAGCTTGGAGACTAGCGGTTACGAGCAGTACTTC. Full variable domain (remainder filled in from reference TRBV5-4 and TRBJ2-7): ETGVTQSPTHLIKTRGQQVTLRCSSQSGHNTVSWYQQALGQGPQFIFQYYREEENGRGNFPPRFSGLQFPNYSSELNVNALELDDSALYLCASSLETSGYEQYFGPGTRLTVT.

This clone was detected a few times. The V and J genes are TRBV5-1 and TRBJ2-7; D unresolved. The CDR3 has 12 amino acids. CDR1 and CDR2 from the germline V gene are SGHRS and YFSETQ. V dropped 0 bases and J dropped 4 bases, with 5 bases sitting between them. DNA for the CDR3: TGCGCCAGCAGCTTGGTACAGTACGAGCAGTACTTC. It translates to CASSLVQYEQYF.

The chain uses TRBV19 and TRBJ2-1, with D tentatively TRBD1 (8 bases). Trimming shortened V by 9 bases and J by 2 bases, and 20 bases separated the two germline ends. This CDR3 contains 16 residues. CDR1 and CDR2 (germline): LNHDA, SQIVND (reference sequence). CDR3 DNA sequence: TGTGCCAGCCAGGGGGCGGGAGTTACGACCTACAATGAGCAGTTCTTC. This encodes CASQGAGVTTYNEQFF.

The chain links TRBV28 to TRBJ2-2, with 7 bases lining up with TRBD1. Trimming took 6 bases from V and 7 from J; bases not matched to a gene: 5. This CDR3 is built from 13 residues. Germline V gene data show CDR1 as MDHEN and CDR2 as SYDVKM. CDR3 amino acids: CASRPTGVGELFF. CDR3 nucleotide sequence: TGTGCCAGCAGACCTACAGGGGTCGGGGAGCTGTTTTTT.

This chain joins TRBV25-1 and TRBJ2-1; D gene unclear. From germline, CDR1 is MGHDK and CDR2 SYGVNS. This CDR3 is built from 15 residues. V gave up 5 bases and J gave up 2 bases, with 13 bases separating them. The CDR3 DNA follows: TGTGCCAGCAGTACCCTGGACCCTACCTACAATGAGCAGTTCTTC. Protein product: CASSTLDPTYNEQFF. Using reference TRBV25-1 and TRBJ2-1 for the parts outside the CDR3, the full variable domain is EADIYQTPRYLVIGTGKKITLECSQTMGHDKMYWYQQDPGMELHLIHYSYGVNSTEKGDLSSESTVSRIRTEHFPLTLESARPSHTSQYLCASSTLDPTYNEQFFGPGTRLTVL.

The gene calls are TRBV28 and TRBJ2-5, with D unclear. The CDR3 runs 12 residues. Trimming cost V 4 bases and J 5 bases, with 8 bases left between them. Germline CDR1 reads MDHEN; CDR2 reads SYDVKM. Here the CDR3 reads CASSSRLETQYF. CDR3 coding DNA: TGTGCCAGCAGTTCCCGGCTCGAGACCCAGTACTTC.

The rearrangement uses TRBV4-3 and TRBJ2-1; perhaps TRBD2 as D (6 bases). The CDR3 has 15 residues. V lost 1 base, J lost 6 bases, and 13 bases lay in between. Germline V gene sequence: CDR1 LGHNA, CDR2 YSLEER. CDR3 protein: CASSQGGGKVNEQFF. Written as DNA, the CDR3 is TGCGCCAGCAGCCAAGGGGGCGGGAAGGTCAATGAGCAGTTCTTC.

The chain is built from TRBV6-6 and TRBJ2-1; 16 bases are shared with TRBD2. There are 16 residues in the CDR3. V gave up 2 bases and J gave up 16 bases; unmatched junction bases: 11. Germline V gene lookup returns CDR1 MNHNY and CDR2 SVGAGI (reference sequence). In DNA, the CDR3 is TGTGCCAGCAGTTACCCGCCGGGACTAGCGGGAGGGCCTGGATTCTTC. Its translation: CASSYPPGLAGGPGFF.

J is TRBJ2-3 and V is TRBV9, with D uncertain. CDR3 length: 14 amino acids. V lost 0 bases and J lost 2, with 7 bases in between. The V gene's germline CDR1 is SGDLS and CDR2 YYNGEE. For the CDR3, the DNA is TGTGCCAGCAGCGTAGGCCCGTCCACAGATACGCAGTATTTT. As protein: CASSVGPSTDTQYF. The whole variable domain, remainder taken from reference TRBV9 and TRBJ2-3, is DSGVTQTPKHLITATGQRVTLRCSPRSGDLSVYWYQQSLDQGLQFLIQYYNGEERAKGNILERFSAQQFPDLHSELNLSSLELGDSALYFCASSVGPSTDTQYFGPGTRLTVL.

This chain connects TRBV28 to TRBJ2-7, with D perhaps TRBD1 or TRBD2 (5 bases each). The ends were cut back, 4 bases at V and 0 bases at J, with 13 bases in the middle. The CDR3 length is 15 residues. Germline lookup yields CDR1 MDHEN and CDR2 SYDVKM. The DNA for the CDR3 is TGTGCCAGCAGTTCTACGGGACGTAACTCCTACGAGCAGTACTTC. Translating gives CASSSTGRNSYEQYF.

The V call is TRBV5-1, the J call TRBJ1-3; D is undetermined. CDR1 SGHRS and CDR2 YFSETQ come from the germline V gene. CDR3 length: 12 amino acids. Trimming removed 4 bases from V and 4 bases from J, with 6 bases in between. CDR3 loop: CASSPGGNTIYF. The CDR3 DNA is TGCGCCAGCAGCCCTGGCGGAAACACCATATATTTT.

The chain recombines TRBV4-3 with TRBJ1-4; 10 nucleotides align to TRBD1. From germline, CDR1 is LGHNA and CDR2 YSLEER. This CDR3 is 16 amino acids long. With 1 base clipped from V and 7 bases from J, the junction kept 6 bases outside the gene matches. Here the CDR3 reads CASSQGAGQGGEKLFF. The CDR3 bases are TGCGCCAGCAGCCAAGGGGCTGGACAGGGGGGTGAAAAACTGTTTTTT.

This chain joins TRBV7-2 and TRBJ2-7; D remains ambiguous. V dropped 6 bases and J dropped 5 bases, with 11 bases sitting between them. The CDR3 is 12 amino acids. Per the germline V gene, CDR1 is SGHTA and CDR2 is FQGNSA. The DNA for the CDR3 is TGTGCCAGCAGTCTCCTACGTAACGAGCAGTACTTC. Residues: CASSLLRNEQYF.

V gene TRBV7-9 combines with J gene TRBJ2-5; 8 nucleotides match TRBD1. V lost 5 bases and J lost 3; bases outside the gene matches: 5. Germline CDR1 SEHNR, CDR2 FQNEAQ (reference sequence). CDR3 length: 14 residues. CDR3: CASSEQGAEETQYF. The CDR3 nucleotides read TGTGCCAGCAGCGAGCAGGGGGCGGAAGAGACCCAGTACTTC. Complete variable domain (other parts from reference TRBV7-9 and TRBJ2-5): DTGVSQNPRHKITKRGQNVTFRCDPISEHNRLYWYRQTLGQGPEFLTYFQNEAQLEKSRLLSDRFSAERPKGSFSTLEIQRTEQGDSAMYLCASSEQGAEETQYFGPGTRLLVL.

The genes are TRBV11-3 and TRBJ2-7, with D possibly being TRBD2 (7 bases). Trimming pared 6 bases from V and 7 bases from J, leaving 19 bases between. Germline assignment: CDR1 SGHNT and CDR2 YENEEA. This CDR3 contains 14 residues. CDR3 residues: CASRLGGGVGEQYF. The CDR3, as DNA: TGTGCCAGCAGACTAGGGGGGGGAGTGGGAGAGCAGTACTTC.

As DNA, the CDR3 is TGTGCCATCAGTGAGACGCTACCTACACAAGGCAATGAGCAGTTCTTC. This gives the protein CAISETLPTQGNEQFF. The rearrangement joins TRBV10-3 to TRBJ2-1, with D unresolved. This CDR3 region has 16 residues. The V end was cut by 2 bases, the J end by 6 bases, with 17 bases between. Germline CDR1 is ENHRY and CDR2 is SYGVKD.

The chain uses TRBV28 and TRBJ2-3; D is uncertain. The CDR3 totals 12 residues. The germline CDR1 and CDR2 sequences are MDHEN and SYDVKM. The V and J ends lost 6 bases and 0 bases respectively, with 4 bases between them. The CDR3 reads CASRSSTDTQYF. CDR3 nucleotide sequence: TGTGCCAGCAGATCGAGCACAGATACGCAGTATTTT.